This T cell receptor beta chain was sequenced during a study of response to subunit inactivated influenza vaccine. The V and J ends lost 0 bases and 1 base respectively, with 13 bases between them. The germline CDR1 and CDR2 sequences are DFQATT and SNEGSKA (reference sequence). The CDR3 spans 15 residues. TCRdb fed the RT-PCR reads into MiXCR, producing one record per CDR3 protein. The data contain around 760,000 distinct CDR3 sequences, 14% of them singletons. This TCR came from a man aged 50-60 years who received an inactivated influenza vaccine. The sample consisted of PBMCs from blood, taken roughly 2 weeks before vaccination. This chain connects TRBV20-1 to TRBJ2-7; a possible D gene is TRBD2 (7 bases). The CDR3 protein is CSAREGGGGSYEQYF. Written as DNA, the CDR3 is TGCAGTGCTAGAGAGGGGGGCGGGGGATCCTACGAGCAGTACTTC.